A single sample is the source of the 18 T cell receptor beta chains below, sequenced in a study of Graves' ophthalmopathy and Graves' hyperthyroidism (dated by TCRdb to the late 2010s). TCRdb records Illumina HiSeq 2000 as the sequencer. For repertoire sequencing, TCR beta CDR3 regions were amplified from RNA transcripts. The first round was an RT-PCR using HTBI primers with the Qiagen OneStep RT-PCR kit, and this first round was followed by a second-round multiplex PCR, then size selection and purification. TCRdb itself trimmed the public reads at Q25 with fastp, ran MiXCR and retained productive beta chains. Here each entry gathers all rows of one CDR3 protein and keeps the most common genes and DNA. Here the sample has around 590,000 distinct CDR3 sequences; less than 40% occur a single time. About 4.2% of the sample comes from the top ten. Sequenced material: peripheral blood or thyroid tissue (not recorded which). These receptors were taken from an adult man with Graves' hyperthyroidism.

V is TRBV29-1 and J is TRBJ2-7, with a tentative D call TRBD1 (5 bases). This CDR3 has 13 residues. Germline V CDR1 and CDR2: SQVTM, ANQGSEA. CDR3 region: CASTLDRPYEQYF. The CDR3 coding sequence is TGCGCCAGCACCCTCGACAGACCCTACGAGCAGTACTTC.

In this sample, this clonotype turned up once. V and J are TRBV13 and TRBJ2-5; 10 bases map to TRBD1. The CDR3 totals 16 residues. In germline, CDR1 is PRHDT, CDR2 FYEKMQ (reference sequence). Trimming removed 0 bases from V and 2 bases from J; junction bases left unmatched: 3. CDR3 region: CASSLGGTGEQETQYF. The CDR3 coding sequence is TGTGCCAGCAGCTTAGGCGGGACAGGGGAACAAGAGACCCAGTACTTC.

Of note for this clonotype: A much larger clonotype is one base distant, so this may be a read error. The CDR3 reads CSARDQGRDTGGLFF. The CDR3 bases are TGCAGTGCTAGAGATCAGGGGCGGGACACCGGGGGGCTGTTTTTT. This rearrangement joins TRBV20-1 to TRBJ2-2; D possibly uses TRBD1 or TRBD2 (6 bases each). Germline V CDR1 and CDR2: DFQATT, SNEGSKA (reference sequence). This CDR3 comprises 15 residues.

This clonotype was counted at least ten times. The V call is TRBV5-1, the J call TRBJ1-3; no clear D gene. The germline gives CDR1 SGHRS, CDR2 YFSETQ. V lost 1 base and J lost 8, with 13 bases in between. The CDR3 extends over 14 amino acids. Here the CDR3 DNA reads TGCGCCAGCAGCTTGTCTCCGCTGACATACACCATATATTTT. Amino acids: CASSLSPLTYTIYF.

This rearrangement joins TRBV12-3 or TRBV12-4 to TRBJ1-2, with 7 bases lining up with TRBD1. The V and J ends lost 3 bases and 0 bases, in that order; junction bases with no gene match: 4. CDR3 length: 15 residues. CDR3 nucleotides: TGTGCCAGCAGTTTTGGGACAGCCACTAACTATGGCTACACCTTC. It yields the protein CASSFGTATNYGYTF.

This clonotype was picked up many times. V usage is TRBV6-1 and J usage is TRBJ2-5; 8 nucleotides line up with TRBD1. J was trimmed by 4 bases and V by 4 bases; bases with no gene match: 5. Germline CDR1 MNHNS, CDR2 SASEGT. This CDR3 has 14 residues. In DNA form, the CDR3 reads TGTGCCAGCAGTGGACTGACAGGGGCAGAGACCCAGTACTTC. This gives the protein CASSGLTGAETQYF.

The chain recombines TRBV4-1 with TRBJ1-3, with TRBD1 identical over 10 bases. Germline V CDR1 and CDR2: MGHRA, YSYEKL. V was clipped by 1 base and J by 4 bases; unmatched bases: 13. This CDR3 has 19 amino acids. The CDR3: CASSQGGGGTGAFGNTIYF. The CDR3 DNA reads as TGCGCCAGCAGCCAAGGCGGAGGAGGGACAGGGGCGTTCGGAAACACCATATATTTT.

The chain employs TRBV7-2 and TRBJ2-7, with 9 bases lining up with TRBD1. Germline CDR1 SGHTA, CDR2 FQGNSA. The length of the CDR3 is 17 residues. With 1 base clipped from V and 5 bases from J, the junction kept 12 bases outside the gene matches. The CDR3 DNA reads TGTGCCAGCAGCTTAGTGGAAGGGACAGGGACTCGGCACGAGCAGTACTTC. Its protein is CASSLVEGTGTRHEQYF.

CDR3 coding DNA: TGTGCCAGCAGTTCCGAAATCCCGGGACGGACCCAGCATTTT. Amino acid sequence: CASSSEIPGRTQHF. The chain carries TRBV2 and TRBJ1-5; D perhaps matches TRBD1 (5 bases). V dropped 5 bases and J dropped 11 bases, with 19 bases sitting between them. Germline V gene lookup returns CDR1 SNHLY and CDR2 FYNNEI. CDR3 length equals 14 residues.

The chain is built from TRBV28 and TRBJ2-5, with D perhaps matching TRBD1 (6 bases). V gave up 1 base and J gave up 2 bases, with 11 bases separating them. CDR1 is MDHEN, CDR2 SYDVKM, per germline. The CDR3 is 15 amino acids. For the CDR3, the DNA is TGTGCCAGCAGTTTATCAGGGGCGCAACAAGAGACCCAGTACTTC. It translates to CASSLSGAQQETQYF.

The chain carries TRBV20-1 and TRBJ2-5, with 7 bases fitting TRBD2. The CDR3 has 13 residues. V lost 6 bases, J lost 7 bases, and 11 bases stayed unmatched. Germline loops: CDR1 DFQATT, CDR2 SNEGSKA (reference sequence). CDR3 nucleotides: TGCAGTGCCACACAGACGTCTAGCGGGACCCAGTACTTC. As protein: CSATQTSSGTQYF.

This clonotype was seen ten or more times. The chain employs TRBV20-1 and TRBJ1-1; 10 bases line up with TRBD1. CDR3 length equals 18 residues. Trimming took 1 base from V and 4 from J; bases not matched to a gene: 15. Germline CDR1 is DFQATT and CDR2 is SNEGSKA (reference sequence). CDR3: CSARVRQGAGVRGTEAFF. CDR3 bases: TGCAGTGCTAGAGTTAGACAGGGGGCGGGTGTAAGGGGCACTGAAGCTTTCTTT.

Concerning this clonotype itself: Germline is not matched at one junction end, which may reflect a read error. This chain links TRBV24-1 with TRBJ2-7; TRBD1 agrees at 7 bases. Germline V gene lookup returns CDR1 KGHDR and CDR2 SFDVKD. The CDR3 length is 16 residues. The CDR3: CATSDSRGRGVNEQLF. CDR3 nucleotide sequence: TGTGCCACCAGTGATAGTAGGGGGCGAGGGGTGAATGAGCAGCTCTTC.

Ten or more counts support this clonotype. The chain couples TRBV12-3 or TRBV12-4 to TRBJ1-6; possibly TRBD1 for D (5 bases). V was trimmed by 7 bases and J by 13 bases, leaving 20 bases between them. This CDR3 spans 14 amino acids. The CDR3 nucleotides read TGTGCCAGCAATCCGGCCGGGGGACTTTCCCCCCTCCACTTT. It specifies CASNPAGGLSPLHF.

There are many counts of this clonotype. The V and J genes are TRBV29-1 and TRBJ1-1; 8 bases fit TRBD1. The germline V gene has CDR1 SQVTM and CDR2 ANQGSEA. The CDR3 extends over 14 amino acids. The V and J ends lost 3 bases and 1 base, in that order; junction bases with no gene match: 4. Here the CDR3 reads CSVDDRGANTEAFF. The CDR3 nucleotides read TGCAGCGTTGACGACAGGGGAGCGAACACTGAAGCTTTCTTT.

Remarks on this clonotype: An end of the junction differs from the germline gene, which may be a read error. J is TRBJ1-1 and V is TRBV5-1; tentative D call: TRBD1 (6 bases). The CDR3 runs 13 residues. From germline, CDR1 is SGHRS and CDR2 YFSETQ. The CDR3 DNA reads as TGCGCCAGCAGCTTAGGGGGGCCCACTGGAGCTTTCTTT. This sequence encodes CASSLGGPTGAFF.

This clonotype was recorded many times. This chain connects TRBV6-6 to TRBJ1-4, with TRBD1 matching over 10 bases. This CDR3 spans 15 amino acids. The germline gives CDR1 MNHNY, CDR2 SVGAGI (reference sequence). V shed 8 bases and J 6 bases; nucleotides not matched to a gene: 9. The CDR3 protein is CASLRGGQGDEKLFF. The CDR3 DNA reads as TGTGCCAGCTTGAGGGGTGGACAGGGGGATGAAAAACTGTTTTTT.

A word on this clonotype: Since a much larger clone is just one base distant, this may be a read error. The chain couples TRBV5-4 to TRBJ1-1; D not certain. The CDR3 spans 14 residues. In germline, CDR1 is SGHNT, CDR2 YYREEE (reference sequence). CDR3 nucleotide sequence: TGTGCCAGCAGCTTAGACCCCACTTACACTAAAGCTTTCTTT. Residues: CASSLDPTYTKAFF. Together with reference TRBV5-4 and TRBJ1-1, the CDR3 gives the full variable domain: ETGVTQSPTHLIKTRGQQVTLRCSSQSGHNTVSWYQQALGQGPQFIFQYYREEENGRGNFPPRFSGLQFPNYSSELNVNALELDDSALYLCASSLDPTYTKAFFGQGTRLTVV.